These 27 T cell receptor beta chains were sequenced from one sample in a study of glioma-infiltrating T cells. Amplification of TCR alpha and beta CDR3 regions from RNA used iRepertoire nested multiplex PCR. From the multiplex PCR reads, TCRdb called clonotypes with MiXCR, one entry per CDR3 protein. The profile covers around 350,000 distinct CDR3 sequences, with 35% to 45% appearing a single time and about 11% taken by the ten largest. Sequences were obtained from glioma tissue, nonneoplastic brain tissue, or PBMCs (not recorded which). The receptors here all came from a human donor with low-grade glioma or glioblastoma, undergoing nonglioma brain surgery, or in good health (not recorded which).

This clonotype was recorded a few times. The chain carries TRBV25-1 and TRBJ2-3; weak D call: TRBD1 (6 bases). CDR3 length equals 18 residues. Trimming left V 2 bases short and J 1 base short, with 19 bases between. CDR1 and CDR2 (germline): MGHDK, SYGVNS. CDR3 protein: CASSEGQGWAAGTDTQYF. The CDR3 DNA sequence: TGTGCCAGCAGTGAAGGTCAGGGGTGGGCGGCGGGCACAGATACGCAGTATTTT.

In its sample, this clonotype was seen a few times. The chain is built from TRBV28 and TRBJ2-1; 7 bases fit TRBD2. CDR1 and CDR2 from the germline V gene are MDHEN and SYDVKM. The CDR3 is made up of 19 amino acids. V was pared by 0 bases and J by 0 bases, with 11 bases of the junction left unmatched. The CDR3 bases are TGTGCCAGCAGTTTATGGACCCGACTAGCCCCGAGCTCCTACAATGAGCAGTTCTTC. Translated, it gives CASSLWTRLAPSSYNEQFF.

In this sample, this clonotype turned up many times. The chain joins TRBV28 to TRBJ1-5, with TRBD1 as a possible D gene (6 bases). The CDR3 runs 16 residues. Germline-derived CDR1 and CDR2 are MDHEN and SYDVKM. The V end lost 7 bases, the J end lost 2 bases, and 18 bases lay between the germline ends. The CDR3 DNA reads TGTGCCAGCACCTCAAGACAGGTCAGGCGCAATCAGCCCCAGCATTTT. Amino acid sequence: CASTSRQVRRNQPQHF. Together with reference TRBV28 and TRBJ1-5, the CDR3 gives the full variable domain: DVKVTQSSRYLVKRTGEKVFLECVQDMDHENMFWYRQDPGLGLRLIYFSYDVKMKEKGDIPEGYSVSREKKERFSLILESASTNQTSMYLCASTSRQVRRNQPQHFGDGTRLSIL.

The CDR3 region has the DNA TGTGCCATCAGTGAGGGGGGACTAGCGGGAACCTACGAGCAGTACTTC. Amino acid sequence: CAISEGGLAGTYEQYF. The chain recombines TRBV10-3 with TRBJ2-7; 13 nucleotides agree with TRBD2. Germline V gives CDR1 ENHRY, CDR2 SYGVKD. J gave up 2 bases and V 2 bases, and 3 bases lay outside the gene matches. This CDR3 region has 16 residues.

This clonotype was counted only a few times. This rearrangement joins TRBV4-2 to TRBJ2-7; perhaps D is TRBD1 or TRBD2 (6 bases each). Germline V CDR1 and CDR2: LGHNA, YNFKEQ. The CDR3 sequence is 16 residues long. V lost 1 base and J lost 3, with 16 bases in between. This CDR3 reads CASSQAEGGSSYEQYF. CDR3 DNA sequence: TGTGCCAGCAGCCAAGCGGAGGGGGGAAGTAGCTACGAGCAGTACTTC.

Concerning this clonotype itself: A much larger clone differs from this one at a single base, so this may be a read error. The chain employs TRBV27 and TRBJ2-7; no definite D call. The DNA end favors TRBJ2-1, so the J call may be wrong. The germline V gene has CDR1 MNHEY and CDR2 SMNVEV (reference sequence). The CDR3 loop spans 10 amino acids. DNA for the CDR3: TGTGCCAGCATTTTATCCCCGCAGTTCTTC. It codes for CASILSPQFF.

V gene TRBV20-1 combines with J gene TRBJ2-7, with 8 bases fitting TRBD1. CDR3 length: 15 amino acids. Germline values: CDR1 DFQATT, CDR2 SNEGSKA (reference sequence). Unmatched junction bases numbered 9, after V lost 3 bases and J lost 2 bases. The CDR3: CSARSPGTGAYEQYF. CDR3 coding DNA: TGCAGTGCTAGGTCCCCCGGGACAGGCGCCTACGAGCAGTACTTC.

A word on this clonotype: A much larger clone lies one base from this, so it may be a read error. The V call is TRBV28, the J call TRBJ2-7; D may be TRBD1 (6 bases). This CDR3 has 15 residues. Per the germline V gene, CDR1 is MDHEN and CDR2 is SYDVKM. CDR3 sequence reads: CASSPPGTSRYEQCF. The CDR3 bases are TGTGCCAGCAGCCCCCCCGGGACATCACGCTACGAGCAGTGCTTC.

This clonotype was seen repeatedly, ten times or more. The chain is built from TRBV4-2 and TRBJ2-1; no definite D call. Germline CDR1 is LGHNA and CDR2 is YNFKEQ. The CDR3 runs to 13 residues. V shed 0 bases and J shed 5 bases, with 5 bases lying between them. The CDR3 region has the DNA TGTGCCAGCAGCCAAGATCGGCACAATGAGCAGTTCTTC. This codes for CASSQDRHNEQFF.

This clonotype was counted ten times or more. The V gene is TRBV28, the J gene TRBJ2-5; 8 nucleotides line up with TRBD1. Germline values: CDR1 MDHEN, CDR2 SYDVKM. The CDR3 sequence is 14 residues long. V was clipped by 5 bases and J by 2 bases; unmatched bases: 4. CDR3 loop: CASSPGTGQETQYF. CDR3 sequence (DNA): TGTGCCAGCAGTCCCGGGACAGGTCAAGAGACCCAGTACTTC.

This clonotype has at least ten counts. The chain employs TRBV6-2 or TRBV6-3 and TRBJ1-1; unclear D gene. V lost 10 bases and J lost 4, with 10 bases in between. Germline CDR1 MNHEY, CDR2 SVGEGT. There are 11 residues in the CDR3. DNA of the CDR3: TGTGCCACCTATCTCGCCACTGAAGCTTTCTTT. This sequence encodes CATYLATEAFF.

The sample holds a few counts of this clonotype. The V call is TRBV6-1, the J call TRBJ2-1, with TRBD1 identical over 10 bases. This CDR3 is built from 14 residues. Germline lookup yields CDR1 MNHNS and CDR2 SASEGT. J gave up 7 bases and V 5 bases, and 5 bases lay outside the gene matches. In DNA form, the CDR3 reads TGTGCCAGCAGTCCCTGGACAGGGGGGAATGAGCAGTTCTTC. Its translation: CASSPWTGGNEQFF.

This clonotype was observed many times. The rearrangement links TRBV6-2 or TRBV6-3 to TRBJ2-4, with D unresolved. The CDR3 sequence is 17 residues long. V lost 0 bases and J 4 bases, leaving 16 bases between the germline ends. Germline CDR1 MNHEY, CDR2 SVGEGT. In DNA form, the CDR3 reads TGTGCCAGCAGTTACTCGATCGTTGCACCGTCAAAAAACATTCAGTACTTC. As protein: CASSYSIVAPSKNIQYF.

The chain joins TRBV3-1 to TRBJ1-2; unclear D gene. This CDR3 has 15 residues. Germline values: CDR1 LGHDT, CDR2 YNNKEL (reference sequence). The ends were cut back, 0 bases at V and 5 bases at J, with 13 bases in the middle. The CDR3 DNA reads as TGTGCCAGCAGCCAAGATCGTCCGGTATATTATGGCTACACCTTC. Translating gives CASSQDRPVYYGYTF.

This rearrangement joins TRBV7-9 to TRBJ1-1; D is possibly TRBD1 (5 bases). CDR1 is SEHNR, CDR2 FQNEAQ, per germline (reference sequence). This CDR3 has 14 residues. V was trimmed by 2 bases and J by 1 base, leaving 8 bases between them. CDR3 DNA sequence: TGTGCCAGCAGCTTAATGGACACGAACACTGAAGCTTTCTTT. It yields the protein CASSLMDTNTEAFF. Complete variable domain (other parts from reference TRBV7-9 and TRBJ1-1): DTGVSQNPRHKITKRGQNVTFRCDPISEHNRLYWYRQTLGQGPEFLTYFQNEAQLEKSRLLSDRFSAERPKGSFSTLEIQRTEQGDSAMYLCASSLMDTNTEAFFGQGTRLTVV.

This clonotype came up once. A read error is possible here, since a much larger clone lies one base away. V is TRBV6-5 and J is TRBJ2-1; 11 bases match TRBD2. Losses at the gene ends were 5 bases for V and 6 bases for J; bases not matched to a gene: 3. Germline assignment: CDR1 MNHEY and CDR2 SVGAGI. The CDR3 covers 14 residues. The chain's CDR3 is CASSTSGRPNEQFF. The CDR3 DNA is TGTGCCAGCAGTACTAGCGGGAGACCCAATGAGCAGTTCTTC.

The chain employs TRBV7-2 and TRBJ1-3; unclear D gene. Trimming removed 1 base from V and 3 bases from J, with 16 bases in between. Germline assignment: CDR1 SGHTA and CDR2 FQGNSA. The CDR3 runs to 17 residues. The CDR3, as DNA: TGTGCCAGCAGCTTAGAGTTGGCGGGGTGGGGTGGAAACACCATATATTTT. This encodes CASSLELAGWGGNTIYF.

The chain is built from TRBV28 and TRBJ1-5; no reliable D call. V was pared by 1 base and J by 0 bases, with 10 bases between. Germline V lookup: CDR1 MDHEN, CDR2 SYDVKM. The CDR3 covers 16 residues. As DNA, the CDR3 is TGTGCCAGCAGTTTATTGGCAGTACGTAGCAATCAGCCCCAGCATTTT. It yields the protein CASSLLAVRSNQPQHF.

Only a few counts were recorded for this clonotype. The chain recombines TRBV4-1 with TRBJ1-4; D gene unclear. CDR1 is MGHRA, CDR2 YSYEKL, per germline. The CDR3 covers 15 residues. Trimming took 0 bases from V and 4 from J, leaving 9 bases between them. Here the CDR3 reads CASSQDEGFNEKLFF. CDR3 nucleotide sequence: TGCGCCAGCAGCCAAGACGAAGGGTTTAATGAAAAACTGTTTTTT.

This clonotype was seen a few times. The gene calls are TRBV4-1 and TRBJ1-3; D is uncertain. Germline V lookup: CDR1 MGHRA, CDR2 YSYEKL. This CDR3 has 17 residues. V was shortened by 0 bases and J by 0 bases, with 12 bases between the two germline ends. The CDR3 loop reads CASSQDQNRYSGNTIYF. CDR3 DNA sequence: TGCGCCAGCAGCCAAGATCAAAACCGGTACTCTGGAAACACCATATATTTT.

CDR3: CASSQRGGVGVSYGYTF. The CDR3 DNA sequence: TGTGCCAGCAGCCAGCGCGGGGGCGTCGGGGTTAGCTATGGCTACACCTTC. The chain combines TRBV4-2 with TRBJ1-2; D is perhaps TRBD1 (6 bases). The V gene lost 3 bases and the J gene lost 4 bases, with 21 bases spanning the gap. There are 17 residues in the CDR3. Germline V lookup: CDR1 LGHNA, CDR2 YNFKEQ.

In this sample, this clonotype turned up a few times. One base away lies a much larger clone, so this may be a sequencing read error. V usage is TRBV6-2 or TRBV6-3 and J usage is TRBJ2-3; D is tentatively TRBD1 or TRBD2 (7 bases each). CDR1 is MNHEY, CDR2 SVGEGT, per germline. The V end was cut by 2 bases, the J end by 4 bases, with 13 bases between. This CDR3 spans 15 amino acids. The CDR3 loop reads CASSYSAGGADTQYF. The CDR3 nucleotides are TGTGCCAGCAGTTACAGCGCAGGGGGGGCAGATACGCAGTATTTT.

Concerning this clonotype: A read error may explain this, as a much larger clone is one base away. The genes are TRBV6-6 and TRBJ1-1, with no clear D. The CDR3 runs 13 residues. Trimming removed 9 bases from V and 5 bases from J, with 16 bases in between. Germline-derived CDR1 and CDR2 are MNHNY and SVGAGI (reference sequence). The DNA for the CDR3 is TGTGCCAGAACCATGACGGCGGGGACTGAAGCTTTCTTT. This codes for CARTMTAGTEAFF.

Comments on this clonotype: A much more abundant neighbour one base away suggests this may be a read error. The J gene is TRBJ1-5, the V gene TRBV28; tentative D call: TRBD1 (6 bases). This CDR3 is built from 12 residues. Germline CDR1 and CDR2: MDHEN and SYDVKM. CDR3: CASSLQGQPQRF. The DNA of the CDR3 is TGTGCCAGCAGTTTACAGGGGCAGCCCCAGCGTTTT.

The rearrangement uses TRBV4-1 and TRBJ2-1, with TRBD2 identical over 9 bases. The V gene's germline CDR1 is MGHRA and CDR2 YSYEKL. The V and J ends lost 3 bases and 10 bases, in that order; junction bases with no gene match: 13. The CDR3 runs to 16 residues. The DNA of the CDR3 is TGCGCCAGCAGCCAGACCCGGACTAGCGCTATCGGGGAGCAGTTCTTC. It encodes CASSQTRTSAIGEQFF.

This clonotype was observed a few times. The rearrangement joins TRBV15 to TRBJ2-7, with no clear D. The CDR3 totals 15 residues. V was trimmed by 1 base and J by 2 bases, leaving 12 bases between them. Germline lookup yields CDR1 LNHNV and CDR2 YYDKDF (reference sequence). CDR3 nucleotides: TGTGCCACCAGCAGAGGGTTTGACGGACCCTACGAGCAGTACTTC. It yields the protein CATSRGFDGPYEQYF.

The chain joins TRBV10-3 to TRBJ1-3, with 7 positions matching TRBD1. The V gene's germline CDR1 is ENHRY and CDR2 SYGVKD. This CDR3 has 14 residues. With 9 bases clipped from V and 1 base from J, the junction kept 6 bases outside the gene matches. DNA for the CDR3: TGTGCCATGAGCGAGGGGGCATCTGGAAACACCATATATTTT. It translates to CAMSEGASGNTIYF.